A selection of T cell receptor beta chains follows, all from one sample in a study of blood T cells in healthy people across ages. One entry per CDR3 protein, called by TCRdb with MiXCR from the 5' RACE reads. The table has 1.5 million to 2 million distinct CDR3 sequences, 28% seen once; the top ten hold roughly 8%. Sequencing was performed on blood. The receptors shown here come from a woman in her twenties or thirties in good health. The CDR3 runs from the conserved cysteine through the conserved F or W. The D gene is left open where the match is weak. The size of a clone is reported for some rows only, either as once, few or many, or as a class for expanded clones.

TRBJ2-7	TRBD1	many	TRBV18	CASSPPGTGGPEQYF	TGTGCCAGCTCACCACCCGGGACAGGGGGTCCCGAGCAGTACTTC
TRBJ2-4	.	.	TRBV20-1	CSARGTIYNEQYF	TGCAGTGCTAGAGGGACCATCTACAATGAGCAGTACTTC
TRBJ2-3	.	few	TRBV9	CASSVNPFTDTQYF	TGTGCCAGCAGCGTTAACCCCTTCACAGATACGCAGTATTTT
TRBJ2-7	.	few	TRBV5-6	CASSTETGTYEQYF	TGTGCCAGCAGTACTGAAACAGGGACCTACGAGCAGTACTTC
TRBJ2-2	TRBD1	.	TRBV5-1	CASSFNQGGRPNTGELFF	TGCGCCAGCAGCTTTAATCAAGGGGGCCGTCCGAACACCGGGGAGCTGTTTTTT
TRBJ2-7	.	many	TRBV5-5	CASSDRSYEQYF	TGTGCCAGCTCTGACCGCTCCTACGAGCAGTACTTC
TRBJ2-7	TRBD1	many	TRBV7-2	CASSPKLDRAASYEQYF	TGTGCCAGCAGCCCAAAGTTGGACAGGGCGGCCTCCTACGAGCAGTACTTC
TRBJ1-5	.	.	TRBV7-2	CASSFGAGLFNQPQHF	TGTGCCAGCAGCTTCGGAGCAGGCCTTTTTAATCAGCCCCAGCATTTT
TRBJ2-7	.	.	TRBV6-2/TRBV6-3	CASSKFTGEQYF	TGTGCCAGCAGTAAATTTACAGGCGAGCAGTACTTC
TRBJ2-7	TRBD2	few	TRBV3-1	CASRPTGGNEQYF	TGTGCCAGCAGGCCTACCGGGGGGAACGAGCAGTACTTC
TRBJ2-5	.	.	TRBV10-1	CASSATTQETQYF	TGCGCCAGCAGTGCTACCACTCAAGAGACCCAGTACTTC
TRBJ2-1	TRBD2	.	TRBV20-1	CSARGGGINEQFF	TGCAGTGCTAGAGGGGGGGGAATCAATGAGCAGTTCTTC
TRBJ2-7	TRBD2	few	TRBV20-1	CSASVAGVGEQYF	TGCAGTGCTAGCGTAGCGGGAGTGGGCGAGCAGTACTTC
TRBJ2-1	TRBD2	.	TRBV14	CASSRRLAGVTNEQFF	TGTGCCAGCAGCCGCAGACTAGCGGGAGTGACGAATGAGCAGTTCTTC
TRBJ2-7	.	.	TRBV12-3/TRBV12-4	CASSRHPYEQYF	TGTGCCAGCAGTCGGCACCCCTACGAGCAGTACTTC
TRBJ2-3	.	many	TRBV24-1	CATSEPRGRTDTQYF	TGTGCCACCAGTGAACCCCGGGGAAGGACAGATACGCAGTATTTT
TRBJ2-2	.	many	TRBV18	CASSPYTGELFF	TGTGCCAGCAGCCCCTACACCGGGGAGCTGTTTTTT
TRBJ2-4	.	.	TRBV2	CASTPERADKNIQYF	TGTGCCAGCACCCCCGAGAGGGCCGACAAAAACATTCAGTACTTC
TRBJ1-5	TRBD1	.	TRBV20-1	CSARSGTGVGQPQHF	TGCAGTGCTAGATCCGGGACAGGGGTGGGTCAGCCCCAGCATTTT
TRBJ1-6	.	.	TRBV13	CASSLGGRGLLNSPLHF	TGTGCCAGCAGCTTAGGCGGCAGGGGACTACTTAATTCACCCCTCCACTTT
TRBJ2-1	TRBD2	.	TRBV25-1	CASRAGVLNEQFF	TGTGCCAGTCGAGCGGGAGTTCTGAATGAGCAGTTCTTC
TRBJ2-1	.	.	TRBV13	CASSSGTWGQFF	TGTGCCAGCAGCTCCGGTACCTGGGGGCAGTTCTTC
TRBJ2-1	.	.	TRBV12-3/TRBV12-4	CASSFKGLRNEQFF	TGTGCCAGCAGTTTTAAGGGCCTGCGGAATGAGCAGTTCTTC
TRBJ2-3	.	.	TRBV28	CASTLGESTDTQYF	TGTGCCAGCACCCTAGGGGAAAGCACAGATACGCAGTATTTT
TRBJ2-7	.	once	TRBV4-1	CASSQDPSGLYEQYF	TGCGCCAGCAGCCAAGATCCGTCGGGTCTATACGAGCAGTACTTC
TRBJ2-1	TRBD2	.	TRBV20-1	CSARPLLAGEYNEQFF	TGCAGTGCTAGACCTCTCCTAGCGGGGGAGTACAATGAGCAGTTCTTC
TRBJ1-1	.	.	TRBV11-2	CASSPGISNTEAFF	TGTGCCAGCAGCCCCGGTATTTCGAACACTGAAGCTTTCTTT
TRBJ2-1	.	.	TRBV6-4	CASSDKSGSYNEQFF	TGTGCCAGCAGTGACAAATCGGGGTCTTACAATGAGCAGTTCTTC
TRBJ1-1	.	.	TRBV10-2	CASVAQKRAFF	TGCGCCAGCGTGGCACAGAAGAGGGCTTTCTTT
TRBJ2-3	.	few	TRBV7-3	CASSSWGGAQADTQYF	TGTGCCAGCAGCTCATGGGGGGGGGCGCAGGCAGATACGCAGTATTTT
TRBJ1-1	.	few	TRBV6-1	CASSRQTNTEAFF	TGTGCCAGCAGTCGACAGACGAACACTGAAGCTTTCTTT
TRBJ1-2	.	.	TRBV14	CASSPTREAGYTF	TGTGCCAGCAGCCCGACTCGGGAGGCCGGCTACACCTTC
TRBJ1-2	.	many	TRBV29-1	CSVALGGGYGYTF	TGCAGCGTTGCTTTAGGCGGTGGCTATGGCTACACCTTC
TRBJ2-5	TRBD2	.	TRBV7-2	CASTPRGASGFSRETQYF	TGTGCCAGCACCCCAAGGGGGGCTAGCGGGTTTTCCAGGGAGACCCAGTACTTC
TRBJ1-4	.	many	TRBV4-1	CASSPRVSNEKLFF	TGCGCCAGCAGTCCCCGGGTGTCTAATGAAAAACTGTTTTTT
TRBJ1-1	.	.	TRBV24-1	CATSDLRGEAFF	TGTGCCACCAGTGATTTGAGGGGTGAAGCTTTCTTT
TRBJ1-1	.	few	TRBV7-6	CASSPLEWAEAFF	TGTGCCAGCAGCCCCCTGGAGTGGGCTGAAGCTTTCTTT
TRBJ2-1	TRBD2	few	TRBV3-1	CASQREVYANEQFF	TGTGCCAGCCAGCGGGAAGTCTATGCGAATGAGCAGTTCTTC
TRBJ1-6	.	.	TRBV11-2	CASSLHTPNNSPLHF	TGTGCCAGCAGCTTACATACACCAAATAATTCACCCCTCCACTTT
TRBJ2-3	TRBD2	few	TRBV20-1	CSARERRGGQDTQYF	TGCAGTGCTAGAGAGAGACGGGGGGGCCAAGATACGCAGTATTTT
TRBJ2-7	TRBD2	few	TRBV20-1	CSADSGTSVTNEQYF	TGCAGTGCGGACTCCGGGACTAGCGTTACCAATGAGCAGTACTTC
TRBJ1-6	.	.	TRBV28	CASSSPVDAFSRSHLHF	TGTGCCAGCAGTTCTCCTGTGGACGCCTTCAGTCGGTCACACCTCCACTTT
TRBJ1-1	.	.	TRBV6-5	CASSYPLTGNTEAFF	TGTGCCAGCAGTTACCCCCTTACAGGGAACACTGAAGCTTTCTTT
TRBJ2-3	.	once	TRBV19	CASSPPTGIGMDTQYF	TGTGCCAGTAGTCCTCCCACAGGGATTGGAATGGATACGCAGTATTTT
TRBJ1-2	.	.	TRBV6-6	CGSSYSSPRRPYGYTF	TGTGGCAGCAGTTACTCGAGTCCAAGACGCCCGTATGGCTACACCTTC
TRBJ1-1	TRBD1	few	TRBV15	CATSGRGQDGAFF	TGTGCCACCAGCGGGCGGGGACAGGATGGGGCTTTCTTT
TRBJ2-4	TRBD1	few	TRBV6-1	CASSARTGFLRNIQYF	TGTGCCAGCAGTGCGCGGACAGGGTTTTTGCGAAACATTCAGTACTTC
TRBJ2-1	.	.	TRBV7-9	CASSLGAQYEQFF	TGTGCCAGCAGCTTAGGGGCCCAGTATGAGCAGTTCTTC
TRBJ1-3	.	.	TRBV7-2	CASSLALGSLSGNTIYF	TGTGCCAGCAGCTTAGCGCTAGGCAGCCTCTCTGGAAACACCATATATTTT
TRBJ2-3	TRBD1	few	TRBV20-1	CSARDPGQGTDTQYF	TGCAGTGCTAGAGACCCTGGACAGGGCACAGATACGCAGTATTTT
TRBJ2-3	.	.	TRBV12-3/TRBV12-4	CASSLISRATDTQYF	TGTGCCAGCAGTTTGATTAGCAGGGCCACAGATACGCAGTATTTT
TRBJ2-7	TRBD2	few	TRBV5-4	CASSPSTSGYEQYF	TGTGCCAGCAGCCCCTCGACTAGCGGCTACGAGCAGTACTTC
TRBJ2-7	TRBD1	many	TRBV7-3	CASSVGGQWTDEQYF	TGTGCCAGCAGCGTTGGGGGACAGTGGACGGATGAGCAGTACTTC
TRBJ2-7	TRBD2	few	TRBV20-1	CSAKGTSFHEEQYF	TGCAGTGCAAAAGGGACTAGCTTCCATGAGGAGCAGTACTTC
TRBJ2-3	TRBD1	.	TRBV2	CASRGDREDTQYF	TGTGCCAGCAGGGGGGACAGGGAGGATACGCAGTATTTT
TRBJ2-6	TRBD2	.	TRBV28	CASTMGGMSSGANVLTF	TGTGCCAGCACCATGGGGGGGATGAGCTCTGGGGCCAACGTCCTGACTTTC
TRBJ2-7	.	.	TRBV4-1	CASSQLPGRRYF	TGCGCCAGCAGCCAACTCCCTGGGCGGCGGTACTTC
TRBJ2-5	TRBD1	many	TRBV5-5	CASSFSAQGASRETQYF	TGTGCCAGCAGCTTCTCGGCTCAGGGGGCTAGCCGGGAGACCCAGTACTTC
TRBJ1-4	.	few	TRBV14	CASSQGWATTNEKLFF	TGTGCCAGCAGCCAAGGGTGGGCAACAACTAATGAAAAACTGTTTTTT
TRBJ2-5	.	few	TRBV29-1	CSSGQEVQETQYF	TGCAGCTCGGGACAAGAGGTACAAGAGACCCAGTACTTC